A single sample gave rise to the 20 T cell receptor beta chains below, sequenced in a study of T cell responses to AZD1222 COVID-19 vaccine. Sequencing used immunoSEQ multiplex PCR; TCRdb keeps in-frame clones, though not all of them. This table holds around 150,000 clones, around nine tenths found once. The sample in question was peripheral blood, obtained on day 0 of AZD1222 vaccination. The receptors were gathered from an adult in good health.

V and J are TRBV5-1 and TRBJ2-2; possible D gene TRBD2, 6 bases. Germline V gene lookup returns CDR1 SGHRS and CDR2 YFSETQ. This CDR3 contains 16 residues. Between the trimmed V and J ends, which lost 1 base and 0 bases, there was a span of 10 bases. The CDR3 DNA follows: TGCGCCAGCAGCTTGCCCGGGAGTGCGAACACCGGGGAGCTGTTTTTT. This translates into CASSLPGSANTGELFF.

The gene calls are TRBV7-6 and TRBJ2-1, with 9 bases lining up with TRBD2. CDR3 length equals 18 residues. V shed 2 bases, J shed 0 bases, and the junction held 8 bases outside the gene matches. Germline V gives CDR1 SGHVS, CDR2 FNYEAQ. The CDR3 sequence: CASSLTPSGASSYNEQFF. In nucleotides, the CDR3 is TGTGCCAGCAGCTTAACTCCTAGCGGGGCCAGCTCCTACAATGAGCAGTTCTTC.

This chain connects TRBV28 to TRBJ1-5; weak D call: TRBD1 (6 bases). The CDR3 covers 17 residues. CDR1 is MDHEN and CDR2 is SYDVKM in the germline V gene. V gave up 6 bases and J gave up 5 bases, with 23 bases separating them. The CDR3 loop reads CASRPVRAGGTDQPQHF. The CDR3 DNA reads TGTGCCAGCAGGCCAGTAAGGGCGGGGGGCACCGATCAGCCCCAGCATTTT.

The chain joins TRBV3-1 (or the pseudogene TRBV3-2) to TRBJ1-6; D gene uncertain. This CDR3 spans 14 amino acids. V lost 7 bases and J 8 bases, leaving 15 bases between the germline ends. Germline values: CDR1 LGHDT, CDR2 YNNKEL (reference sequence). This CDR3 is CASTPRRMDSPLHF. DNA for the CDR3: TGTGCCAGCACACCGCGCAGAATGGATTCACCCCTCCACTTT.

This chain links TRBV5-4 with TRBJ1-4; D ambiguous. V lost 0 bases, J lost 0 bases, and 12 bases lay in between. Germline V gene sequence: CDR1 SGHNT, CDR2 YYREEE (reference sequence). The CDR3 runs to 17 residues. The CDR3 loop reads CASSLGVGLSTNEKLFF. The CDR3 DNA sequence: TGTGCCAGCAGCTTGGGGGTCGGATTGTCAACTAATGAAAAACTGTTTTTT.

CDR3 sequence (DNA): TGTGCCAGCAGCTTGGCAGTCCTCGGCTCGATTGGAAACACCATATATTTT. Amino acids: CASSLAVLGSIGNTIYF. V usage is TRBV5-6 and J usage is TRBJ1-3, with D unclear. Germline assignment: CDR1 SGHDT and CDR2 YYEEEE. The length of the CDR3 is 17 residues. Between the trimmed V and J ends, which lost 0 bases and 3 bases, there was a span of 16 bases.

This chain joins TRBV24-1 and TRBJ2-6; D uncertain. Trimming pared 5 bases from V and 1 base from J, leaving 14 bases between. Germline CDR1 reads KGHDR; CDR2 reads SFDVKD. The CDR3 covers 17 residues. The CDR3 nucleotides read TGTGCCACCAGTGCCCGGCCGCCTTCTTCTGGGGCCAACGTCCTGACTTTC. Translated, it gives CATSARPPSSGANVLTF.

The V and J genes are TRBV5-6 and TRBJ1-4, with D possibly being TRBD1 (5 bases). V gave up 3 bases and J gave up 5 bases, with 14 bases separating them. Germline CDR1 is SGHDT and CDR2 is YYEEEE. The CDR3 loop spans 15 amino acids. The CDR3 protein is CASSWSGYQNEKLFF. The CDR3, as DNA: TGTGCCAGCAGCTGGTCAGGGTACCAGAATGAAAAACTGTTTTTT.

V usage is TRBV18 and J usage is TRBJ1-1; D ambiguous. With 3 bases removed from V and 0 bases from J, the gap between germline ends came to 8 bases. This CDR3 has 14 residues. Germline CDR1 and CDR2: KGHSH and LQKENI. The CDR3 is CASSPPGMNTEAFF. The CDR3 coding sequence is TGTGCCAGCTCACCCCCGGGTATGAACACTGAAGCTTTCTTT.

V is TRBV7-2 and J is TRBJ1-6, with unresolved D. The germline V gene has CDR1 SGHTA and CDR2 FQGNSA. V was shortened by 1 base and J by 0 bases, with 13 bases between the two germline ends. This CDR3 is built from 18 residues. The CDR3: CASSLVKGLSSYNSPLHF. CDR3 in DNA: TGTGCCAGCAGCTTAGTAAAGGGATTGAGCTCCTATAATTCACCCCTCCACTTT.

CDR3 bases: TGTGCCAGCAGCTCGGGGACAGTCCAAATTAGCAATCAGCCCCAGCATTTT. It codes for CASSSGTVQISNQPQHF. This chain connects TRBV7-8 to TRBJ1-5, with 7 nucleotides matching TRBD1. This CDR3 has 17 residues. J was trimmed by 0 bases and V by 4 bases; bases with no gene match: 9. The germline V gene encodes CDR1 SGHVS and CDR2 FQNEAQ.

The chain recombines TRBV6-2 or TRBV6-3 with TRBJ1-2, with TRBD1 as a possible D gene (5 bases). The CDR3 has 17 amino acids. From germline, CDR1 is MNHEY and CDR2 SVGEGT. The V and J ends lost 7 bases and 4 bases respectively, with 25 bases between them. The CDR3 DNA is TGTGCCAGCAACCCTGGGGCAGGACGGACGATGTCCTATGGCTACACCTTC. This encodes CASNPGAGRTMSYGYTF.

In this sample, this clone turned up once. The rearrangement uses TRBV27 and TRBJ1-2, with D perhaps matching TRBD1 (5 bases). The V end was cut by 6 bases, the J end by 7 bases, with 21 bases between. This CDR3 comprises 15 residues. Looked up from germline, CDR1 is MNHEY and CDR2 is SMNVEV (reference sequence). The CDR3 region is CASRSTGTGRLGYTF. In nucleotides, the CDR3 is TGTGCCAGCAGGTCGACTGGGACGGGGCGGCTTGGCTACACCTTC.

The CDR3 loop is CALRSEGNEQFF. The CDR3 region has the DNA TGTGCCTTGAGGTCGGAGGGCAATGAGCAGTTCTTC. The rearrangement links TRBV30 to TRBJ2-1; tentatively, D is TRBD2 (6 bases). The V end lost 7 bases, the J end lost 6 bases, and 13 bases lay between the germline ends. The CDR3 has 12 residues. The V gene's germline CDR1 is GTSNPN and CDR2 SVGIG (reference sequence).

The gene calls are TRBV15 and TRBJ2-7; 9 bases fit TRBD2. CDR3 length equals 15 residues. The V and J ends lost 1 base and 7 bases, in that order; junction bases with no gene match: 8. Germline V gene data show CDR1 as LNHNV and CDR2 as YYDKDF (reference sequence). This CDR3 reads CATSRVLAGPGEQYF. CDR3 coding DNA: TGTGCCACCAGCAGAGTCCTAGCGGGGCCGGGGGAGCAGTACTTC.

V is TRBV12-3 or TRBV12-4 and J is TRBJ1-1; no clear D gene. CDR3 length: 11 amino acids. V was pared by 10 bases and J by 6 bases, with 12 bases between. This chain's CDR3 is CAIRGKAEAFF. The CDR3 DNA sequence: TGTGCCATACGTGGAAAGGCTGAAGCTTTCTTT.

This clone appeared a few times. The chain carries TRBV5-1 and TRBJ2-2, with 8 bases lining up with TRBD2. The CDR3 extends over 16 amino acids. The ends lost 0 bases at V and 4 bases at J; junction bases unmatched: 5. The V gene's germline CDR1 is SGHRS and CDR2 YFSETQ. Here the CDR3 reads CASSLGSGGATGELFF. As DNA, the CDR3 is TGCGCCAGCAGCTTGGGGTCGGGAGGGGCCACCGGGGAGCTGTTTTTT.

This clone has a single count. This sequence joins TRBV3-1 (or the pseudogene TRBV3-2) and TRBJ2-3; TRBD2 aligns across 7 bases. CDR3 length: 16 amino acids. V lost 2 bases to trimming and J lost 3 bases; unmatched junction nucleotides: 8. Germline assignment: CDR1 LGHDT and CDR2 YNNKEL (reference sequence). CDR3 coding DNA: TGTGCCAGCAGCCAACGCGCTAGCGGCGCGACAGATACGCAGTATTTT. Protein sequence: CASSQRASGATDTQYF.

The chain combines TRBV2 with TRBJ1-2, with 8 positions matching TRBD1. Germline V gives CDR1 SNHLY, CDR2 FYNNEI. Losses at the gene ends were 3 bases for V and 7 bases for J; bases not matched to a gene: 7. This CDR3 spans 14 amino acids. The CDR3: CASSEGQELSGYTF. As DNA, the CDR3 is TGTGCCAGCAGTGAGGGACAGGAGCTCTCTGGCTACACCTTC.

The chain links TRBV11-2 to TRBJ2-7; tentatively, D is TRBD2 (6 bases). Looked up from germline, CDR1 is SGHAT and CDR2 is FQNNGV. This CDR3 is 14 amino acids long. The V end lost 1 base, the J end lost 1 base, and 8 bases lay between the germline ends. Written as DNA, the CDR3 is TGTGCCAGCAGCTTAGTCGGGACTTCCTACGAGCAGTACTTC. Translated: CASSLVGTSYEQYF.